One sample yielded the 26 T cell receptor beta chains listed below, sequenced in a study of cytomegalovirus exposure and HLA in healthy donors (TCRdb year 2017). The method was the immunoSEQ multiplex PCR assay. For the multiplex PCR, a mixture combining 60 forward primers for TCR Vbeta segments and 13 reverse primers for TCR Jbeta segments was used. This immuneACCESS table, as held by TCRdb, lists in-frame sequences with V and J called but not all clones. Of the missing ones, under half trace to an unresolved V gene in checked studies; the others have no known cause. The sample data list 75,000 to 90,000 clones, and about 78% of these were observed just once. The leading ten clones occupy 4.5% to 7% of the sample. The sequenced material came from PBMCs. The source is a male donor in good health and CMV-seropositive.

The chain's CDR3 is CASSFPTGSVTDTQYF. In DNA, the CDR3 is TGTGCCAGCAGTTTCCCGACAGGGAGTGTCACAGATACGCAGTATTTT. The chain joins TRBV27 to TRBJ2-3, with TRBD1 matching 7 bases. The CDR3 covers 16 residues. Trimming took 3 bases from V and 2 from J; bases not matched to a gene: 8. Germline CDR1 reads MNHEY; CDR2 reads SMNVEV (reference sequence).

The rearrangement uses TRBV10-3 and TRBJ1-1; 8 nucleotides agree with TRBD1. The CDR3 totals 15 residues. V was clipped by 2 bases and J by 1 base; unmatched bases: 3. The germline V gene encodes CDR1 ENHRY and CDR2 SYGVKD. CDR3 DNA: TGTGCCATCAGTGAGAGGGGACAGGCGAACACTGAAGCTTTCTTT. This translates into CAISERGQANTEAFF.

The chain links TRBV6-5 to TRBJ2-1; D is undetermined. The germline V gene has CDR1 MNHEY and CDR2 SVGAGI. The CDR3 loop spans 12 amino acids. V was shortened by 1 base and J by 8 bases, with 6 bases between the two germline ends. Here the CDR3 reads CASSYFAHEQFF. CDR3 in DNA: TGTGCCAGCAGTTACTTCGCGCATGAGCAGTTCTTC.

This clone was seen more than once but under ten times. This chain connects TRBV19 to TRBJ2-2, with 8 positions matching TRBD1. Germline CDR1 reads LNHDA; CDR2 reads SQIVND (reference sequence). The ends lost 9 bases at V and 2 bases at J; junction bases unmatched: 11. The CDR3 extends over 16 amino acids. In nucleotides, the CDR3 is TGTGCCAGCCACAGGACAGGGTTCCATAACACCGGGGAGCTGTTTTTT. This gives the protein CASHRTGFHNTGELFF.

The chain employs TRBV30 and TRBJ1-1; the match to TRBD1 covers 10 bases. Germline assignment: CDR1 GTSNPN and CDR2 SVGIG (reference sequence). The CDR3 loop spans 17 amino acids. With V trimmed by 0 bases and J by 1 base, 8 bases remained unmatched. CDR3 nucleotide sequence: TGTGCCTGGAGTGTTGGGACAGGGGTCAGAAGGAACACTGAAGCTTTCTTT. Its translation is CAWSVGTGVRRNTEAFF.

The chain couples TRBV4-1 to TRBJ1-4; possible D gene TRBD1, 5 bases. CDR1 is MGHRA, CDR2 YSYEKL, per germline. V lost 2 bases to trimming and J lost 7 bases, with 11 bases between them. This CDR3 spans 14 amino acids. The chain's CDR3 is CASSQRGEGEKLFF. CDR3 sequence (DNA): TGCGCCAGCAGCCAAAGAGGGGAGGGTGAAAAACTGTTTTTT.

This chain uses TRBV19 with TRBJ1-1, with D tentatively TRBD1 (5 bases). The CDR3 loop spans 13 amino acids. Germline V lookup: CDR1 LNHDA, CDR2 SQIVND (reference sequence). V lost 3 bases and J 6 bases, leaving 11 bases between the germline ends. CDR3 sequence reads: CASSIGGTPEAFF. The CDR3 DNA reads as TGTGCCAGTAGTATCGGGGGTACGCCTGAAGCTTTCTTT.

The chain uses TRBV5-5 and TRBJ2-1, with 7 nucleotides matching TRBD1. The CDR3 loop spans 12 amino acids. V lost 0 bases and J lost 15; bases outside the gene matches: 6. Germline V gene data show CDR1 as SGHKS and CDR2 as YYEKEE (reference sequence). The CDR3 bases are TGTGCCAGCAGCTTGGAGGGACAGAGAGGGTTCTTC. Translation: CASSLEGQRGFF.

Note on this clone: The junction differs from germline at one of its ends, possibly a read error. The same CDR3 also results from other DNA sequences found in this sample. The V gene is TRBV6-6, the J gene TRBJ2-1; 12 bases align to TRBD2. The germline V gene has CDR1 MNHNY and CDR2 SVGAGI (reference sequence). The CDR3 loop spans 15 amino acids. This CDR3 reads CASRLAGDPYNEQFF. CDR3 nucleotide sequence: TGCGCCAGCAGACTAGCGGGGGATCCCTACAATGAGCAGTTCTTC.

The chain couples TRBV21-1 to TRBJ1-4; TRBD1, the table's D call, was not compared with the DNA. TRBV21-1 is a pseudogene. The CDR3 covers 20 residues. The CDR3 bases are TGTGCCAGCAGCACTCAAGGAGGGACAGGGGACGAGGGGTTGAATGAAAAACTGTTTTTT. This encodes CASSTQGGTGDEGLNEKLFF.

The chain uses TRBV18 and TRBJ1-2; D ambiguous. The CDR3 totals 15 residues. Looked up from germline, CDR1 is KGHSH and CDR2 is LQKENI. V gave up 1 base and J gave up 5 bases, with 14 bases separating them. The CDR3 sequence: CASSPQADQRYGYTF. As DNA, the CDR3 is TGTGCCAGCTCACCACAAGCTGACCAGCGGTATGGCTACACCTTC.

This chain uses TRBV7-9 with TRBJ2-3; TRBD2 matches 9 bases. Unmatched junction bases numbered 9, after V lost 4 bases and J lost 4 bases. This CDR3 region has 16 residues. The germline CDR1 and CDR2 sequences are SEHNR and FQNEAQ (reference sequence). Here the CDR3 DNA reads TGTGCCAGCAGCTCCGAGGGGGCGGGGGGGCCAGATACGCAGTATTTT. It encodes CASSSEGAGGPDTQYF.

The rearrangement joins TRBV27 to TRBJ1-4; TRBD1 matches at 7 bases. V shed 6 bases, J shed 8 bases, and the junction held 18 bases outside the gene matches. This CDR3 is 17 amino acids long. CDR1 and CDR2 (germline): MNHEY, SMNVEV (reference sequence). The CDR3 DNA sequence: TGTGCCAGCAGCCTACATCCCACCGGGACAGATGAGGAAAAACTGTTTTTT. Protein: CASSLHPTGTDEEKLFF.

Worth noting for this clone: In the same sample, other DNA sequences code for this CDR3. This chain joins TRBV11-2 and TRBJ2-5; 7 bases are shared with TRBD1. Germline V lookup: CDR1 SGHAT, CDR2 FQNNGV. The CDR3 is made up of 14 amino acids. The V gene end was trimmed by 1 base and the J gene end by 4 bases; junction bases not matched to a gene: 3. Here the CDR3 reads CASSLGQGLETQYF. The CDR3, as DNA: TGTGCCAGCAGCTTAGGACAGGGTTTAGAGACCCAGTACTTC.

This chain uses TRBV2 with TRBJ2-7, with 8 bases matching TRBD1. There are 16 residues in the CDR3. Trimming took 3 bases from V and 1 from J; bases not matched to a gene: 8. The germline CDR1 and CDR2 sequences are SNHLY and FYNNEI. CDR3 nucleotides: TGTGCCAGCAGTGAGCAGGAGGACAGGGAGTCCTACGAGCAGTACTTC. Translating gives CASSEQEDRESYEQYF.

V and J are TRBV6-5 and TRBJ1-2; 10 bases map to TRBD1. The J segment lost 1 base and the V segment lost 6 bases, leaving 2 bases of the junction unmatched. The CDR3 is 14 residues long. Germline assignment: CDR1 MNHEY and CDR2 SVGAGI. In nucleotides, the CDR3 is TGTGCCAGCAGGAGGACAGGGGGTAACTATGGCTACACCTTC. Translating it yields CASRRTGGNYGYTF.

This clone was seen a few times. The chain joins TRBV6-1 to TRBJ2-3; 10 bases are a match to TRBD2. V lost 5 bases, J lost 4 bases, and 3 bases stayed unmatched. Germline CDR1 is MNHNS and CDR2 is SASEGT. The CDR3 length is 14 residues. This CDR3 reads CASSLLAGPDTQYF. CDR3 coding DNA: TGTGCCAGCAGTCTACTAGCGGGACCAGATACGCAGTATTTT.

The rearrangement uses TRBV6-6 and TRBJ2-2; TRBD1 matches at 8 bases. Trimming took 1 base from V and 2 from J; bases not matched to a gene: 3. Germline assignment: CDR1 MNHNY and CDR2 SVGAGI (reference sequence). CDR3 length equals 16 residues. CDR3 in DNA: TGTGCCAGCAGTTACTTGGGACAGGTCAACACCGGGGAGCTGTTTTTT. Translating gives CASSYLGQVNTGELFF.

The chain carries TRBV5-1 and TRBJ2-7, with D perhaps TRBD1 (6 bases). The CDR3 runs to 12 residues. In germline, CDR1 is SGHRS, CDR2 YFSETQ. The V end lost 5 bases, the J end lost 4 bases, and 10 bases lay between the germline ends. The chain's CDR3 is CASSNREYEQYF. Here the CDR3 DNA reads TGCGCCAGCAGTAACAGGGAGTACGAGCAGTACTTC. Drawing the rest from reference TRBV5-1 and TRBJ2-7, the complete variable domain is KAGVTQTPRYLIKTRGQQVTLSCSPISGHRSVSWYQQTPGQGLQFLFEYFSETQRNKGNFPGRFSGRQFSNSRSEMNVSTLELGDSALYLCASSNREYEQYFGPGTRLTVT.

V gene TRBV7-9 combines with J gene TRBJ2-7; D perhaps matches TRBD2 (5 bases). The germline V gene encodes CDR1 SEHNR and CDR2 FQNEAQ (reference sequence). The CDR3 runs 15 residues. Trimming cost V 0 bases and J 6 bases, with 15 bases left between them. The CDR3 nucleotides read TGTGCCAGCAGCTTAGCGTTAACTAGTAGAGGCGAGCAGTACTTC. Its protein product is CASSLALTSRGEQYF.

The rearrangement joins TRBV5-4 to TRBJ1-2; D is possibly TRBD1 (5 bases). The CDR3 loop spans 14 amino acids. From germline, CDR1 is SGHNT and CDR2 YYREEE (reference sequence). V was shortened by 4 bases and J by 8 bases, with 18 bases between the two germline ends. The CDR3 is CASSPQEGLKGYTF. The DNA of the CDR3 is TGTGCCAGCAGCCCCCAGGAGGGGTTGAAAGGCTACACCTTC. Combining the CDR3 with reference TRBV5-4 and TRBJ1-2 gives the whole variable domain ETGVTQSPTHLIKTRGQQVTLRCSSQSGHNTVSWYQQALGQGPQFIFQYYREEENGRGNFPPRFSGLQFPNYSSELNVNALELDDSALYLCASSPQEGLKGYTFGSGTRLTVV.

The chain combines TRBV7-8 with TRBJ1-1, with 7 bases identical to TRBD1. Losses at the gene ends were 2 bases for V and 1 base for J; bases not matched to a gene: 16. Per the germline V gene, CDR1 is SGHVS and CDR2 is FQNEAQ. The CDR3 is 19 residues long. The CDR3 sequence: CASSLSSGGWGQPNTEAFF. CDR3 DNA sequence: TGTGCCAGCAGCTTAAGTTCCGGTGGGTGGGGACAGCCGAACACTGAAGCTTTCTTT.

A few counts support this clone. This chain joins TRBV19 and TRBJ1-1, with a weak D call TRBD1 (5 bases). CDR3 length: 13 residues. The germline V and J ends were trimmed by 5 bases and 1 base, with 8 bases remaining between them. The germline CDR1 and CDR2 sequences are LNHDA and SQIVND (reference sequence). The CDR3 loop reads CASSPQGNTEAFF. DNA for the CDR3: TGTGCCAGTAGTCCTCAGGGGAACACTGAAGCTTTCTTT.

As to this clone: The DNA is left out, because the CDR3 cannot be placed on it with certainty; the CDR3 is given as TCRdb lists it. The V call is TRBV15, the J call TRBJ2-2; the D call of TRBD2 is as the table states it, not checked on the DNA. The germline V gene encodes CDR1 LNHNV and CDR2 YYDKDF (reference sequence). Including both end residues, the CDR3 is 22 amino acids long. The chain's CDR3 is CATSRTSGSTGELFFGGLGLFF.

The V and J genes are TRBV2 and TRBJ1-4; D perhaps matches TRBD1 (5 bases). CDR1 and CDR2 from the germline V gene are SNHLY and FYNNEI. The length of the CDR3 is 13 residues. Trimming took off 6 bases at V and 8 bases at J, with 13 bases between the two ends. CDR3 region: CASRQVFEEKLFF. The CDR3 DNA reads TGTGCCAGCAGACAGGTCTTCGAGGAAAAACTGTTTTTT.

The chain is built from TRBV7-9 and TRBJ1-6, with 7 bases matching TRBD1. Germline CDR1 SEHNR, CDR2 FQNEAQ (reference sequence). J lost 8 bases, V lost 4 bases, and 5 bases had no gene match. This CDR3 is 14 amino acids long. This CDR3 reads CASSSRQGDSPLHF. In DNA, the CDR3 is TGTGCCAGCAGCTCCCGACAGGGCGATTCACCCCTCCACTTT. The full variable domain, with the rest looked up from reference TRBV7-9 and TRBJ1-6, is DTGVSQNPRHKITKRGQNVTFRCDPISEHNRLYWYRQTLGQGPEFLTYFQNEAQLEKSRLLSDRFSAERPKGSFSTLEIQRTEQGDSAMYLCASSSRQGDSPLHFGNGTRLTVT.